One and the same sample provided the 6 T cell receptor beta chains below, sequenced in a study of spatial heterogeneity in lung cancer (dated by TCRdb to about 2019). Per the publication, the time point label means: sample taken at primary tumor resection. TCR sequencing used whole RNA extracted from tumor and nontumor lung tissue, or from cryopreserved PBMC samples, without cell sorting. The library was generated by 5' RACE. The run used a NextSeq 500. TCRdb reprocessed the public reads (quality trimming at Q25 with fastp, clone calling with MiXCR) and kept in-frame beta chains. Entries are consolidated by CDR3 protein sequence, retaining the most common genes and DNA. The sample table shows tens of thousands of distinct CDR3 sequences, and 5.5% to 8.5% are seen once. 13% to 15% of the sample comes from the top ten. Source: PBMCs, taken at surgery. The receptor set was obtained from a male donor with early-stage non-small cell lung cancer.

The table lists this clonotype with many counts. V gene TRBV7-2 combines with J gene TRBJ2-3; 9 positions match TRBD2. V gave up 5 bases and J gave up 5 bases; unmatched junction bases: 11. CDR1 is SGHTA and CDR2 is FQGNSA in the germline V gene. CDR3 length: 16 residues. Here the CDR3 reads CASSQFYSGGRDTQYF. The DNA of the CDR3 is TGTGCCAGCAGCCAATTTTATAGCGGGGGTCGAGATACGCAGTATTTT.

This clonotype was recorded many times. J is TRBJ2-1 and V is TRBV20-1, with TRBD2 matching over 10 bases. The CDR3 has 16 amino acids. The V gene end was trimmed by 3 bases and the J gene end by 4 bases; junction bases not matched to a gene: 9. CDR1 and CDR2 from the germline V gene are DFQATT and SNEGSKA (reference sequence). The CDR3 DNA sequence: TGCAGTGCTAGCGGTCTCCTAGCGGGGGAGTACAATGAGCAGTTCTTC. It codes for CSASGLLAGEYNEQFF.

The rearrangement uses TRBV3-1 and TRBJ2-5, with D maybe TRBD1 (6 bases). The CDR3 consists of 15 residues. CDR1 and CDR2 (germline): LGHDT, YNNKEL (reference sequence). The V end was cut by 0 bases, the J end by 1 base, with 9 bases between. CDR3 amino acids: CASSQDPDSQETQYF. DNA for the CDR3: TGTGCCAGCAGCCAAGATCCGGACAGCCAAGAGACCCAGTACTTC.

This clonotype was observed a handful of times. The chain employs TRBV12-3 or TRBV12-4 and TRBJ1-5, with 7 bases matching TRBD1. Trimming took 5 bases from V and 0 from J; bases not matched to a gene: 4. The CDR3 is 15 residues long. CDR3 in amino acids: CASSKGAYSNQPQHF. CDR3 DNA: TGTGCCAGCAGTAAGGGGGCATATAGCAATCAGCCCCAGCATTTT.

The chain is built from TRBV18 and TRBJ2-7; 10 bases agree with TRBD2. CDR1 and CDR2 from the germline V gene are KGHSH and LQKENI. This CDR3 comprises 14 residues. Trimming took 2 bases from V and 6 from J; bases not matched to a gene: 4. The CDR3 here is CASSPSSGSTEQYF. The CDR3 region has the DNA TGTGCCAGCTCACCATCTAGCGGGAGTACCGAGCAGTACTTC.

This clonotype was counted ten times or more. In nucleotides, the CDR3 is TGTGCCAGCAGCTTAACTGGACTGGCGGACAGTGGCTACACCTTC. This gives the protein CASSLTGLADSGYTF. The gene calls are TRBV7-3 and TRBJ1-2; a possible D gene is TRBD1 (6 bases). The CDR3 contains 15 residues. Germline V gene lookup returns CDR1 SGHTA and CDR2 FQGTGA. Trimming stripped 0 bases from V and 7 bases from J, with 15 bases between.